One and the same sample provided the 5 T cell receptor beta chains below, sequenced in a study of OX40 agonist ivuxolimab in advanced cancers. Only in-frame clones appear in the TCRdb table, and some are missing; sequencing was by immunoSEQ multiplex PCR. The sample consists of approximately 19,000 clones, 75% to 90% of them appearing once. The specimen was CD4+ or CD8+ T cells sorted from blood, collected in a trial of the OX40 agonist ivuxolimab. The receptors shown here come from an adult with an advanced solid tumor such as melanoma, head and neck, liver or kidney cancer.

The V gene is TRBV29-1, the J gene TRBJ2-5; 10 bases are a match to TRBD1. V lost 2 bases and J lost 3; bases outside the gene matches: 6. This CDR3 is 15 amino acids long. Germline CDR1 is SQVTM and CDR2 is ANQGSEA. CDR3: CSVEFRGTGEETQYF. The CDR3 DNA sequence: TGCAGCGTTGAATTTAGGGGGACAGGGGAAGAGACCCAGTACTTC.

This chain uses TRBV28 with TRBJ1-1, with a weak D call TRBD1 (6 bases). Trimming pared 6 bases from V and 1 base from J, leaving 18 bases between. Germline lookup yields CDR1 MDHEN and CDR2 SYDVKM. CDR3 length: 16 amino acids. CDR3 coding DNA: TGTGCCAGCAGCCCGGTCAACTGGGGGCCGAACACTGAAGCTTTCTTT. Encoded protein: CASSPVNWGPNTEAFF.

The chain combines TRBV29-1 with TRBJ2-5; the match to TRBD2 covers 7 bases. The ends lost 2 bases at V and 2 bases at J; junction bases unmatched: 5. The CDR3 spans 14 residues. CDR1 and CDR2 (germline): SQVTM, ANQGSEA. The CDR3 protein is CSVEMGGEQETQYF. The CDR3 DNA reads TGCAGCGTTGAAATGGGGGGGGAGCAAGAGACCCAGTACTTC. Combining the CDR3 with reference TRBV29-1 and TRBJ2-5 gives the whole variable domain SAVISQKPSRDICQRGTSLTIQCQVDSQVTMMFWYRQQPGQSLTLIATANQGSEATYESGFVIDKFPISRPNLTFSTLTVSNMSPEDSSIYLCSVEMGGEQETQYFGPGTRLLVL.

The chain couples TRBV5-5 to TRBJ1-3; D unclear. The germline gives CDR1 SGHKS, CDR2 YYEKEE (reference sequence). The CDR3 extends over 14 amino acids. V lost 4 bases and J 4 bases, leaving 12 bases between the germline ends. CDR3: CASSITRAGNTIYF. The CDR3 nucleotides are TGTGCCAGCAGCATTACACGCGCGGGAAACACCATATATTTT.

The rearrangement uses TRBV27 and TRBJ2-7; 8 nucleotides align to TRBD1. Trimming removed 7 bases from V and 6 bases from J; junction bases left unmatched: 5. The CDR3 runs to 12 residues. CDR1 and CDR2 from the germline V gene are MNHEY and SMNVEV (reference sequence). CDR3 in amino acids: CASTSQGAEQYF. CDR3 in DNA: TGTGCCAGCACCAGCCAGGGGGCCGAGCAGTACTTC.